This entry features one T cell receptor beta chain sequence. This specimen comes from a study of CD8+ T cells in alopecia areata. The CDR3 consists of 16 residues. CDR1 and CDR2 (germline): KGHSH, LQKENI. Between the trimmed V and J ends, which lost 5 bases and 4 bases, there was a span of 19 bases. Extraction of RNA preceded its reverse transcription into cDNA, which served as the sequencing template. TCRdb's table, derived via immunoSEQ multiplex PCR, lists solely in-frame clones and lacks some. This sample has about 130,000 clones, with 58% found just once. This chain joins TRBV18 and TRBJ2-3; maybe TRBD1 (6 bases). Sequenced material: CD4+ T cells sorted from blood, taken at week 0. The sequence derives from a human donor with alopecia areata. CDR3: CASSALAGAIADTQYF. CDR3 nucleotides: TGTGCCAGCTCAGCTCTTGCAGGGGCCATAGCAGATACGCAGTATTTT.